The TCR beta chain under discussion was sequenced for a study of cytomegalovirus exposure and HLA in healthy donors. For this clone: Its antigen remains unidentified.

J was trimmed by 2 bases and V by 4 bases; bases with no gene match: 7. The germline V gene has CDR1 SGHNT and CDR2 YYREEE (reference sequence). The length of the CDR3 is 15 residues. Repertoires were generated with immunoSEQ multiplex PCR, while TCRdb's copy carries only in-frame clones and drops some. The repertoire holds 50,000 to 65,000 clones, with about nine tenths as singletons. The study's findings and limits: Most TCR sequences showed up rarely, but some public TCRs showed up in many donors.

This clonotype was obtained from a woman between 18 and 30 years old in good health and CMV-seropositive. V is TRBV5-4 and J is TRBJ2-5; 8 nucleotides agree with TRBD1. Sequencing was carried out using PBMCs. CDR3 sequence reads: CASSRDRYRQETQYF. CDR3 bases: TGTGCCAGCAGCCGGGACAGGTACCGGCAAGAGACCCAGTACTTC.